This TCR beta chain is drawn from a study of identical twins (dated by TCRdb to about 2016). Context from the whole study: TCR alpha and beta repertoires from monozygotic twins, unrelated adults of various ages and cord blood were deep-sequenced to test whether fetal clonotypes persist. To rule out contamination, the twin experiments were replicated at different times with different library preparation protocols.

Every donor in the study was a healthy Caucasian. The twin cohort consisted of three pairs of female monozygotic twins, all aged roughly 18 to 30 years. The RNA used for TCR libraries was isolated from peripheral blood mononuclear cells. Overall study results and their limits: Fewer insertions were carried by abundant cord blood beta clonotypes; a weaker similar trend was observed in young adult naive repertoires, while no such trend was observed in memory repertoires. Zero-insertion analyses could be partly confounded by invariant T cells such as MAIT and iNKT, although diverse VJ usage argued against such confounding for most clonotypes. In monozygotic twins, out-of-frame TCR alpha sharing was systematically underestimated by recombination models, although the models agreed with sharing between unrelated individuals. Because the same donors could not be followed over many years, the conclusions depended on cross-sectional statistical analysis. Compared with coincidental sharing between unrelated individuals, an excess of low generation-probability sequences was observed among out-of-frame TCR alpha sequences shared between twins. A weaker excess of twin sharing was found in beta out-of-frame sequences because the signal-to-noise ratio was lowered by fewer shared sequences.

The library was produced with 5' RACE. Sequencing was carried out with an Illumina HiSeq 2000. A universal primer binding site was introduced by template switching, and a unique molecular identifier was present in the final cDNA, enabling accurate counting of TCR cDNA molecules. Specific primers in the conserved constant-segment region were used to synthesize first-strand cDNA for the TCR alpha and beta chains. To control for contamination, each cDNA library was double barcoded with a SMART-Mk sample barcode plus Illumina barcodes. TruSeq adapter sequences along with Illumina sample barcodes were introduced in two successive PCR steps. Sequencing of the TCR alpha and beta cDNA libraries was done on the Illumina HiSeq platform using custom primers. The paper's processing steps were these. Unique molecular identifiers were extracted from raw reads with MiGEC, and CDR3 positions were determined with MiXCR. For each individual, recombination models were inferred using an EM algorithm with the repgenHMM and IGoR tools. Shared clonotype analysis was performed with the tcR package in R, normalizing sharing by the product of cloneset sizes. Out-of-frame nonproductive sequences were analyzed to study raw recombination free of thymic and clonal selection effects. Using fastp trimming at Q25 and MiXCR clonotype assembly, TCRdb reanalyzed the public sequencing data and kept in-frame beta chains. CDR3 protein duplicates are merged, each entry listing the most common genes and DNA. TCRdb's processing, not the authors', yielded these V and J calls. For this sample there are 700,000 or so distinct CDR3 sequences; around 8.3% appear just once. About 0.98% of the sample comes from the top ten.

This clonotype was found many times. There is no known antigen for this receptor. Base qualities are not at hand, and no much larger clone is one base apart. The data were also submitted as part of a second study, on yellow fever vaccine responses in identical twins. That second publication adds: The authors reported that the T cell response to vaccination in identical twins appeared partly convergent and partly personalized. In identical twins, the study followed T cell clones that responded to the vaccine with precision.

This sequence originates from a woman between 18 and 29 years old in good health. The sequencing sample was made of PBMCs.

At the DNA level, the sequence is TGTGCCAGCTCACCACCCGGCAGGGCGTTTGGCTACACCTTC. This is translated as CASSPPGRAFGYTF. This sequence uses TRBV18 and TRBJ1-2; TRBD1 is perhaps the D gene, given 5 matching bases. Looking up the germline V gene yields CDR1 KGHSH and CDR2 LQKENI. The CDR3 covers 14 residues, taking in both the cysteine and the phenylalanine. Just CDR3 DNA is preserved here, 42 bases in frame from base 1. The V end loses 0 bases and the J end loses 7 bases, and a stretch of 12 bases separates them.